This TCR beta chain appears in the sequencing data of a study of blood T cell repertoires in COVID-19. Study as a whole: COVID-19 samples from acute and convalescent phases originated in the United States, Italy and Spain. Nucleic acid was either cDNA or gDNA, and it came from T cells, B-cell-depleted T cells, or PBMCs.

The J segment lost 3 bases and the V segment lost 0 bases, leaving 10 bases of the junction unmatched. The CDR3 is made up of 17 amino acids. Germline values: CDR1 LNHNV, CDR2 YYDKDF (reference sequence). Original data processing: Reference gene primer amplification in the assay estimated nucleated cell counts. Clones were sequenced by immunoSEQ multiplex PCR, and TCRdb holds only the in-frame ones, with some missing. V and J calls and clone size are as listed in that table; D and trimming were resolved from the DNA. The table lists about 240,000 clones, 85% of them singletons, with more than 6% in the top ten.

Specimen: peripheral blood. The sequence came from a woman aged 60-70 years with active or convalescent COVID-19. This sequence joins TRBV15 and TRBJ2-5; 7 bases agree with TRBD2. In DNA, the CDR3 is TGTGCCACCAGCAGAGATTTTCAGAGGGAGGGAAAAGAGACCCAGTACTTC. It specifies CATSRDFQREGKETQYF.